This is a list of T cell receptor beta chains from one sample in a study of cytomegalovirus exposure and HLA in healthy donors. TCRdb keeps only in-frame clones here, not all; method: immunoSEQ multiplex PCR. The repertoire holds about 200,000 clones, with around 85% as singletons. The sequenced sample consisted of PBMCs. All receptors come from a girl aged 2-10 years in good health and CMV-seronegative. CDR3s include the opening cysteine and the closing phenylalanine or tryptophan. Fields, in order: J gene, CDR3 length, V gene, CDR3 protein.

J gene: TRBJ1-2; CDR3 length: 16; V gene: TRBV5-1; CDR3 protein: CASSYMTGITNYGYTF
J gene: TRBJ1-2; CDR3 length: 15; V gene: TRBV29-1; CDR3 protein: CSVGVWLRETYGYTF
J gene: TRBJ1-2; CDR3 length: 13; V gene: TRBV6-4; CDR3 protein: CASSETGEYGYTF
J gene: TRBJ1-1; CDR3 length: 12; V gene: TRBV5-1; CDR3 protein: CASSLEFGEAFF
J gene: TRBJ1-5; CDR3 length: 15; V gene: TRBV6-1; CDR3 protein: CASSPTVNSNQPQHF
J gene: TRBJ2-5; CDR3 length: 16; V gene: TRBV21-1; CDR3 protein: CASSKTRRAQQETQYF
J gene: TRBJ1-6; CDR3 length: 13; V gene: TRBV4-1; CDR3 protein: CASSQDLFSPLHF
J gene: TRBJ1-5; CDR3 length: 14; V gene: TRBV5-6; CDR3 protein: CASSSRAGNQPQHF
J gene: TRBJ2-3; CDR3 length: 15; V gene: TRBV5-1; CDR3 protein: CASSLGGGSTDTQYF
J gene: TRBJ2-7; CDR3 length: 15; V gene: TRBV2; CDR3 protein: CASSQGPTGTYEQYF
J gene: TRBJ2-7; CDR3 length: 14; V gene: TRBV7-2; CDR3 protein: CASSLEAGLNEQYF
J gene: TRBJ2-1; CDR3 length: 16; V gene: TRBV4-1; CDR3 protein: CASSQVLAGSFNEQFF
J gene: TRBJ2-5; CDR3 length: 16; V gene: TRBV5-6; CDR3 protein: CASSFWATGIQETQYF
J gene: TRBJ2-7; CDR3 length: 15; V gene: TRBV27; CDR3 protein: CASSLRGGEWYEQYF
J gene: TRBJ2-3; CDR3 length: 14; V gene: TRBV10-2; CDR3 protein: CASSLLVSTDTQYF
J gene: TRBJ1-1; CDR3 length: 14; V gene: TRBV6-1; CDR3 protein: CATSGGLQPLEAFF
J gene: TRBJ1-3; CDR3 length: 14; V gene: TRBV2; CDR3 protein: CASSSDRGRNTIYF
J gene: TRBJ2-1; CDR3 length: 12; V gene: TRBV5-1; CDR3 protein: CASSFGYNEQFF
J gene: TRBJ2-1; CDR3 length: 15; V gene: TRBV7-2; CDR3 protein: CASSSGTSGLNEQFF
J gene: TRBJ1-6; CDR3 length: 18; V gene: TRBV5-1; CDR3 protein: CASSLESAGSSYNSPLHF
J gene: TRBJ1-5; CDR3 length: 14; V gene: TRBV30; CDR3 protein: CAWTPGGAWQPQHF
J gene: TRBJ2-1; CDR3 length: 18; V gene: TRBV11-2; CDR3 protein: CASSLDRWDSGTYNEQFF
J gene: TRBJ1-4; CDR3 length: 14; V gene: TRBV6-1; CDR3 protein: CASSPTGYWEKLFF
J gene: TRBJ1-1; CDR3 length: 17; V gene: TRBV7-2; CDR3 protein: CASSLSRDRLTNTEAFF
J gene: TRBJ1-4; CDR3 length: 13; V gene: TRBV7-9; CDR3 protein: CASSWTGEEKLFF
J gene: TRBJ1-5; CDR3 length: 14; V gene: TRBV7-2; CDR3 protein: CASSEMQGNQPQHF
J gene: TRBJ1-1; CDR3 length: 14; V gene: TRBV5-1; CDR3 protein: CASSLGGGGTEAFF
J gene: TRBJ1-2; CDR3 length: 14; V gene: TRBV11-2; CDR3 protein: CASRSGQGESGYTF
J gene: TRBJ2-7; CDR3 length: 14; V gene: TRBV5-4; CDR3 protein: CASSLRGSGYEQYF
J gene: TRBJ1-2; CDR3 length: 15; V gene: TRBV5-6; CDR3 protein: CASSAFRVSSYGYTF
J gene: TRBJ2-1; CDR3 length: 16; V gene: TRBV19; CDR3 protein: CASSIDRNSLYNEQFF
J gene: TRBJ1-2; CDR3 length: 14; V gene: TRBV27; CDR3 protein: CASSPRQESRGYTF
J gene: TRBJ1-2; CDR3 length: 16; V gene: TRBV4-1; CDR3 protein: CASSQTGGEAIYGYTF
J gene: TRBJ1-4; CDR3 length: 15; V gene: TRBV2; CDR3 protein: CASSSQGGKNEKLFF
J gene: TRBJ1-1; CDR3 length: 17; V gene: TRBV5-4; CDR3 protein: CASSLGGQGAGNTEAFF
J gene: TRBJ1-2; CDR3 length: 13; V gene: TRBV6-1; CDR3 protein: CASSGTGTHGYTF
J gene: TRBJ2-2; CDR3 length: 15; V gene: TRBV6-1; CDR3 protein: CASRQGQARTGELFF
J gene: TRBJ1-2; CDR3 length: 13; V gene: TRBV2; CDR3 protein: CASSDQGNYGYTF
J gene: TRBJ2-3; CDR3 length: 18; V gene: TRBV2; CDR3 protein: CASSFPPTDRLGTDTQYF
J gene: TRBJ2-3; CDR3 length: 13; V gene: TRBV7-2; CDR3 protein: CASSSLEPDTQYF
J gene: TRBJ2-2; CDR3 length: 13; V gene: TRBV2; CDR3 protein: CASSIQGAGELFF
J gene: TRBJ2-1; CDR3 length: 16; V gene: TRBV5-1; CDR3 protein: CASSPAYGDPYNEQFF
J gene: TRBJ2-5; CDR3 length: 14; V gene: TRBV7-2; CDR3 protein: CASSFGTTQETQYF
J gene: TRBJ2-2; CDR3 length: 17; V gene: TRBV19; CDR3 protein: CASSIIAGGAPGGELFF
J gene: TRBJ1-4; CDR3 length: 15; V gene: TRBV30; CDR3 protein: CAWSVSGAPPSKLFF
J gene: TRBJ1-2; CDR3 length: 16; V gene: TRBV29-1; CDR3 protein: CSVEDTGAPSNYGYTF
J gene: TRBJ2-1; CDR3 length: 16; V gene: TRBV11-2; CDR3 protein: CASHVWEGHHAGEQFF